The subject of this entry is one T cell receptor beta chain. At least ten counts were recorded for this clonotype. No antigen is known for it. No per-base quality is available; no much larger clone lies one base away. Graves' hyperthyroidism was defined as stable when no progression to ophthalmopathy occurred over 18 months of follow-up. Hyperthyroidism patients were aged 18 to 65 years and newly diagnosed, with disease duration of less than 2 months. Patients with uncontrolled infections, other autoimmune diseases, pregnancy or lactation were excluded. Diagnoses were established on the basis of clinical symptoms, serum thyroxine and TRAb, thyroid ultrasound, and orbital computed tomography. PBMCs were isolated from about 9.2 ml of fresh peripheral blood by Ficoll-Paque density gradient centrifugation. Trizol reagent was used to extract total RNA, and RNA quality was then checked on an Agilent 2100 Bioanalyzer.

The data belong to a study of T cells in Graves' hyperthyroidism and ophthalmopathy (dated by TCRdb to about 2019). General notes on the study: Peripheral blood was collected at initial diagnosis, before any treatment. TCR V-J signatures able to tell the groups apart were searched for in a discovery cohort of more than 90 patients, of whom under 45 had Graves' ophthalmopathy and about 55 had stable Graves' hyperthyroidism. Prospective prediction of ophthalmopathy was tested in an independent validation cohort of fewer than 20 hyperthyroidism patients and 17 patients who later progressed to ophthalmopathy. The 75 to 100 discovery patients were divided at random into training and test sets in a 7:3 ratio. In addition, the study compared T-cell repertoires in thyroid tissue and in blood from roughly six Graves' hyperthyroidism patients. Once sampling was done, hyperthyroidism patients were given methimazole at a starting dose of 30 mg daily, whereas ophthalmopathy patients were given high-dose intravenous methylprednisolone. The paper describes TCR Vbeta CDR3 sequencing of 135 peripheral blood samples, made up of 43 ophthalmopathy patients, some 80 hyperthyroidism patients and approximately 17 progressor patients. General conclusions and limits of the study: Blood samples also contained most of the expanded thyroid clonotypes (frequency above 0.001), which suggests that blood repertoires may reflect thyroid immune responses. Ophthalmopathy was separated from stable hyperthyroidism by a 13 V-J signature model, with about 88% sensitivity and roughly 81% specificity obtained in cross-validation and 80%/75% obtained in testing. In validation, the model predicted progression to ophthalmopathy with 60% to 71% sensitivity and 72% to 75% specificity, a median of 6.5 months before onset. Sample size was not statistically predetermined, and blinding of investigators to group allocation was not performed.

The CDR3 goes from the cysteine to the phenylalanine over 15 residues. Of the read, only the CDR3 DNA is kept; its 45 bases are in frame from base 1. CDR1 and CDR2 were assigned from the germline V gene (reference sequence) as MNHEY and SMNVEV. V is cut by 8 bases and J by 4 bases, and the space between the germline ends is 21 bases. TCR beta CDR3 regions were amplified from RNA transcripts. For the first round of RT-PCR on the TCR CDR3, the HTBI primer set was used together with the Qiagen OneStep RT-PCR kit. A second multiplex PCR round built the libraries, followed by size selection and purification. Libraries were sequenced paired-end with 100 bp reads on an Illumina HiSeq2000. On the authors' methods: SOAPnuke was used to process the raw data, throwing out any read that contained adapters or uncalled bases, had a mean Phred below 15, or lacked an exact constant-primer or identifier match. High-quality paired reads were merged with COPE v1.2.5, and unique nucleotide sequences were defined as clonotypes. MiTCR v1.1 was used to align clonotypes to the IMGT TRBV, TRBD and TRBJ reference segments. Analysis was restricted to V-J combinations with a frequency above 0.0001, which covered roughly 99% of repertoires. A TCS score was defined as the ratio of F50 (clonal expansion) to E x V (chaos), with BLOSUM62-based TCRdist applied between CDR3 peptides within each V-J. Welch's t-statistics and random forest reduced some 510 V-J features to roughly 13, which were used in a naive Bayes classifier (R e1071). The raw public data were reprocessed by TCRdb itself: fastp quality trimming at Q25, MiXCR clonotype calling, in-frame beta chains only. Entries are consolidated by CDR3 protein sequence, retaining the most common genes and DNA. TCRdb's processing, not the authors', yielded these V and J calls. For this sample the table gives hundreds of thousands of distinct CDR3 sequences, of which about 15% were detected only once. The ten largest clonotypes hold roughly 8% of the sample.

The TCR was taken from a woman aged 18-35 years with Graves' hyperthyroidism. The sequenced material came from blood. The sequence joins TRBV27 to TRBJ2-7; a tentative D match to TRBD1 spans 6 bases. The bases read TGTGCCAGCCGTCCCCGGATGACAGGACCATACGAGCAGTACTTC. Its coded protein is CASRPRMTGPYEQYF.